This T cell receptor beta chain was captured by sequencing in a study of relationships among human T cell subsets (dated by TCRdb to the early 2010s). Notes on the research overall: Eight distinct blood T cell populations were sequenced: pan T, CD8 cytotoxic, regulatory, Th1, Th2, naive plus transitional, activated and memory cells. The study at large found these results: While more than 60% of CD8+ cytotoxic sequences came from clones with more than 100 reads, the regulatory and Th2 subsets had few clones of that kind. The seven subsets showed no statistically significant differences in V, D and J usage, CDR3 length, or N-nucleotide additions. The bead-based sorting was unable to rule out the presence of a CD4+CD8+ double-positive population. Substantial CDR3 sharing among Th1, Th2 and regulatory T cells was interpreted as suggesting stochastic cell fate choices.

Receptor libraries were prepared by multiplex PCR. The sequencing machine was a 454 GS FLX. Semiquantitative ARM-PCR was used to amplify the TCR alpha and beta CDR3 regions from mRNA. In ARM-PCR, tagged nested gene-specific primers were used first, and exponential amplification was then carried out by communal superprimers. Before the second amplification round was performed on first-round PCR products, the nested primers were removed by exonuclease. The amplicons were sequenced on the 454 platform, which can rapidly sequence millions of DNA fragments without cloning bias. A read counted as effective if the read could be mapped to both V and J germline segments. Per the source publication's procedure: IRmap was used to assign reads to germline V, D and J segments, and IRmap relies on pyromap, a Smith-Waterman modification adapted to 454 sequencing errors. D-beta assignments were filtered using cutoffs set at the 99th percentile of alignment scores from simulated random sequences. The amino acids between the conserved V-segment Y[YFLI]C motif and the J-segment [FW]GXGT motif were defined as CDR3. Repertoire diversity was estimated with a compound Poisson process model previously applied to large-scale EST data. A cross-contamination detection procedure was applied to argue against sample contamination as the source of shared CDR3s. TCRdb itself trimmed the public reads at Q25 with fastp, ran MiXCR and retained productive beta chains. One record per CDR3 amino acid sequence lists the most common genes and DNA. The V and J calls were determined by TCRdb, not by the authors. Counted in this sample were roughly 13,000 distinct CDR3 sequences; roughly 65% of them appeared once. Clones ranked in the top ten supply 30% of the sample.

In regard to this clonotype: No cognate antigen has been identified for it. Its ends do not fully match the called genes, so a read error is possible.

The CDR3 sequence holds 13 residues, the cysteine and phenylalanine included. The entry retains the CDR3 DNA only, 39 bases that are in frame from base 1. According to the germline V gene, CDR1 reads WSHSY and CDR2 reads SAAADI. Following the CD25, CD56 and CD294 bead selections, the CD4+CD25-CD294- flow-through was collected as the Th1 cells. To isolate the T cell subsets, Miltenyi superparamagnetic beads coated with subset-specific monoclonal antibodies were used. Every T cell population was isolated from peripheral blood. Whole blood was subjected to Ficoll separation to obtain mononuclear cells, from which monocytes were subsequently depleted using anti-CD14 microbeads. Right after isolation, the cell populations were resuspended in RNAprotect reagent.

This TCR came from a man in his forties in good health. The chain is assembled from TRBV10-2 and TRBJ1-3, with the D gene not clear enough to name. The source material was CD4+ Th1 cells sorted from blood. The cell subset or site label, as the study defines it: CD4+CD25-CD294- T helper 1 cells. The CDR3 amino acid sequence is: CAINPGTGNTIYF. DNA sequence: TGTGCCATCAACCCGGGGACTGGAAACACCATATATTTT.